A selection of T cell receptor beta chains follows, all from one sample in a study of blood T cell repertoires in COVID-19. Produced via immunoSEQ multiplex PCR; TCRdb's table is partial and in-frame only. The table lists hundreds of thousands of clones, approximately 84% of them singletons, with 2.5% to 3.5% in the top ten. The sequencing sample was made of PBMCs or T cells enriched from blood (not recorded which). All receptors derive from a woman aged 25 to 45 who had recovered from COVID-19. Both conserved end residues are part of each CDR3. The order of the fields is V gene, J gene, D gene, clone size, CDR3 DNA, CDR3 protein. D genes are given only for firm matches. Rows may omit the clone size; those that give it use once, few, many or a size class.

V: TRBV6-4
J: TRBJ2-2
D: TRBD1
size: NA
DNA: TGTGCCAGCAGTGACAGGACAGGGACCGGGGAGCTGTTTTTT
CDR3: CASSDRTGTGELFF

V: TRBV7-9
J: TRBJ2-7
D: TRBD2
size: NA
DNA: TGTGCCAGCAGCTCCCCCCGGGGGACTAACTCCTACGAGCAGTACTTC
CDR3: CASSSPRGTNSYEQYF

V: TRBV3-1/TRBV3-2
J: TRBJ2-6
D: TRBD1
size: NA
DNA: TGTGCCAGCAGCCAACGAGGACAGGTTAAATCTGGGGCCAACGTCCTGACTTTC
CDR3: CASSQRGQVKSGANVLTF

V: TRBV6-6
J: TRBJ1-4
D: NA
size: NA
DNA: TGTGCCAGCAGTTACTTTCACGGGGGGGGTGAAAAACTGTTTTTT
CDR3: CASSYFHGGGEKLFF

V: TRBV10-3
J: TRBJ1-2
D: NA
size: NA
DNA: TGTGCCATCATTTCTGCCCCGGGTTCGGACTATGGCTACACCTTC
CDR3: CAIISAPGSDYGYTF

V: TRBV12-3/TRBV12-4
J: TRBJ2-7
D: NA
size: NA
DNA: TGTGCCAGCAGGCCCGCGAGTACCTACGAGCAGTACTTC
CDR3: CASRPASTYEQYF

V: TRBV7-3
J: TRBJ2-2
D: NA
size: NA
DNA: TGTGCCAGCAGCTTAAGGGGCGACACCGGGGAGCTGTTTTTT
CDR3: CASSLRGDTGELFF

V: TRBV9
J: TRBJ1-5
D: NA
size: NA
DNA: TGTGCCAGCAGCGTCGCACAGATTAGCAATCAGCCCCAGCATTTT
CDR3: CASSVAQISNQPQHF

V: TRBV7-2
J: TRBJ2-7
D: TRBD1
size: NA
DNA: TGTGCCAGCAGCCTCACCGGGACAGGGAACGAGCAGTACTTC
CDR3: CASSLTGTGNEQYF

V: TRBV5-1
J: TRBJ2-6
D: NA
size: NA
DNA: TGCGCCAGCAGCTCCAGGCTGACACCTACCTCTGGGGCCAACGTCCTGACTTTC
CDR3: CASSSRLTPTSGANVLTF

V: TRBV19
J: TRBJ1-3
D: NA
size: NA
DNA: TGTGCCAGTACCGAGCGGGGCGCCGGAGGAAACACCATATATTTT
CDR3: CASTERGAGGNTIYF

V: TRBV6-5
J: TRBJ2-7
D: TRBD2
size: NA
DNA: TGTGCCAGCACTCCGGGACTAGAGGTGATCGAGCAGTACTTC
CDR3: CASTPGLEVIEQYF

V: TRBV28
J: TRBJ2-1
D: NA
size: NA
DNA: TGTGCCAGCAGTTTGAGCAGGCCTTCCTACAATGAGCAGTTCTTC
CDR3: CASSLSRPSYNEQFF

V: TRBV28
J: TRBJ2-4
D: TRBD2
size: NA
DNA: TGTGCCAGCAGCCGCGGGGGAGATAAGTACTTC
CDR3: CASSRGGDKYF

V: TRBV19
J: TRBJ2-5
D: TRBD2
size: NA
DNA: TGTGCCAGTAGTTCAGGACTAGACCAAGAGACCCAGTACTTC
CDR3: CASSSGLDQETQYF

V: TRBV21-1
J: TRBJ2-7
D: NA
size: NA
DNA: TGTGCCAGCAGCCAAGCGTTCGCCTACGAGCAGTACTTC
CDR3: CASSQAFAYEQYF

V: TRBV5-1
J: TRBJ1-1
D: NA
size: NA
DNA: TGCGCCAGCAGCTTTTCTGGACCGGGGGACACTGAAGCTTTCTTT
CDR3: CASSFSGPGDTEAFF

V: TRBV14
J: TRBJ1-2
D: NA
size: NA
DNA: TGTGCCAGCGGGACTGAGAACTATGGCTACACCTTC
CDR3: CASGTENYGYTF

V: TRBV3-1/TRBV3-2
J: TRBJ1-2
D: NA
size: NA
DNA: TGTGCCAGCAGCCAAGAAGCTGCGGTGTATGGCTACACCTTC
CDR3: CASSQEAAVYGYTF

V: TRBV5-1
J: TRBJ2-7
D: TRBD2
size: NA
DNA: TGCGCCAGCAGCTTGGCCCTAGCGGGGGGATCTATCTACGAGCAGTACTTC
CDR3: CASSLALAGGSIYEQYF

V: TRBV14
J: TRBJ2-1
D: NA
size: NA
DNA: TGTGCCAGCAGCCGCCGTGGGGCGCACAATGAGCAGTTCTTC
CDR3: CASSRRGAHNEQFF

V: TRBV7-8
J: TRBJ2-3
D: TRBD1
size: NA
DNA: TGTGCCAGCAGCTGGGGACAGGAAAACACAGATACGCAGTATTTT
CDR3: CASSWGQENTDTQYF

V: TRBV6-4
J: TRBJ2-2
D: NA
size: NA
DNA: TGTGCCAGCAGCGAAGGCAGGGACACCGGGGAGCTGTTTTTT
CDR3: CASSEGRDTGELFF

V: TRBV7-9
J: TRBJ1-2
D: NA
size: NA
DNA: TGTGCCAGCAGCCCGGCAGGGGCCTCTTCTAACTATGGCTACACCTTC
CDR3: CASSPAGASSNYGYTF

V: TRBV7-9
J: TRBJ2-7
D: NA
size: NA
DNA: TGTGCCAGCAGCAGAACTTACGAGCAGTACTTC
CDR3: CASSRTYEQYF

V: TRBV25-1
J: TRBJ2-1
D: TRBD1
size: few
DNA: TGTGCCAGCAGTCCATTAGACAGGGATTACAATGAGCAGTTCTTC
CDR3: CASSPLDRDYNEQFF

V: TRBV5-1
J: TRBJ2-5
D: TRBD2
size: NA
DNA: TGCGCCAGCAGCTTGGGTACTAGCGCACAAGAGACCCAGTACTTC
CDR3: CASSLGTSAQETQYF

V: TRBV19
J: TRBJ2-2
D: NA
size: NA
DNA: TGTGCCAGTGTTCCGGGACAACCGAACACCGGGGAGCTGTTTTTT
CDR3: CASVPGQPNTGELFF

V: TRBV14
J: TRBJ2-7
D: NA
size: NA
DNA: TGTGCCAGCAGTAGGACAGCCACCTACGAGCAGTACTTC
CDR3: CASSRTATYEQYF

V: TRBV4-2
J: TRBJ2-1
D: TRBD2
size: once
DNA: TGTGCCAGCAGCCAAGGGCGCGGGAGTGGGGACAATGAGCAGTTCTTC
CDR3: CASSQGRGSGDNEQFF

V: TRBV6-1
J: TRBJ2-2
D: TRBD2
size: NA
DNA: TGTGCCAGCAGTGGGCCGACTAGCGGGGAGACCGGGGAGCTGTTTTTT
CDR3: CASSGPTSGETGELFF

V: TRBV11-3
J: TRBJ2-1
D: TRBD2
size: NA
DNA: TGTGCCAGCAGCCCAGGGACTAGCGGGAGCGATGAGCAGTTCTTC
CDR3: CASSPGTSGSDEQFF

V: TRBV7-9
J: TRBJ2-1
D: NA
size: NA
DNA: TGTGCCAGCAGCTTTTTGACTGACTACAATGAGCAGTTCTTC
CDR3: CASSFLTDYNEQFF